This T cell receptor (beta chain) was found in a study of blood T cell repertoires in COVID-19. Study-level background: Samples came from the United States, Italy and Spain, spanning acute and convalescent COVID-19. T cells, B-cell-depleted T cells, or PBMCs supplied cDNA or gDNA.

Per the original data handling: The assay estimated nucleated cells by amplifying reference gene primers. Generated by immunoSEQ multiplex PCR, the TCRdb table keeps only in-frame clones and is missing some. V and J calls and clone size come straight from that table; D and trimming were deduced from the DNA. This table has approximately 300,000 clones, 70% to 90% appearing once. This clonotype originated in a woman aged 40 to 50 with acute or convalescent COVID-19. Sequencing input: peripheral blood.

The CDR3 nucleotides read TGCGCCAGCAGCTCTTCCACAGGGGCGGACATTCAGTACTTC. Protein: CASSSSTGADIQYF. The rearrangement links TRBV5-1 to TRBJ2-4, with 7 bases fitting TRBD1. V was clipped by 3 bases and J by 8 bases; unmatched bases: 8. The CDR3 is made up of 14 amino acids. Germline V gives CDR1 SGHRS, CDR2 YFSETQ. Full variable domain (rest looked up from reference TRBV5-1 and TRBJ2-4): KAGVTQTPRYLIKTRGQQVTLSCSPISGHRSVSWYQQTPGQGLQFLFEYFSETQRNKGNFPGRFSGRQFSNSRSEMNVSTLELGDSALYLCASSSSTGADIQYFGAGTRLSVL.